This T cell receptor beta chain derives from a study of post-analysis software for immune sequencing data. This clonotype occurred a few times. Its antigen remains unidentified. The germline V gene has CDR1 DFQATT and CDR2 SNEGSKA (reference sequence). This CDR3 is built from 15 residues. With 6 bases removed from V and 5 bases from J, the gap between germline ends came to 20 bases. Points from the study as a whole: Comparison of patients with controls showed four or five TRBV segments more frequent in patients, TRBV5-6, TRBV5-1 and TRBV20-1 among them.

Unique molecular identifiers were present in the TCR beta cDNA libraries. TCRdb re-called the PCR reads through MiXCR, storing one row per CDR3 protein. The sample shows about 800,000 distinct CDR3 sequences, 25% to 30% of them seen only once. The sequencing input was blood. The V gene is TRBV20-1, the J gene TRBJ2-1; D possibly corresponds to TRBD2 (9 bases). The TCR sequence derives from a girl between 10 and 17 years old with multiple sclerosis. As DNA, the CDR3 is TGCAGTGCCAGGGGGCTAGCGGGGACTCACAATGAGCAGTTCTTC. Amino acids: CSARGLAGTHNEQFF.